The 8 T cell receptor beta chains in this list originate from one sample, sequenced in a study of CXCR3-negative and CXCR3-positive naive CD8 T cells. Libraries were UMI-labeled 5' RACE TRB cDNA. TCRdb reprocessed the 5' RACE reads, with one entry per CDR3 protein and no DNA. This sample's table reports some 50,000 distinct CDR3 sequences. The sample comprised naive CXCR3- CD8+ T cells from blood. Subset: CD45RO-CCR7+CD27+CD95- naive CD8+ T cells lacking CXCR3 (TNR3-). These TCRs come from a human donor in good health. Some clones in this sample may be carry-over from other donors' samples.

The CDR3 loop is CASSYGGSDTQYF. The rearrangement links TRBV6-5 to TRBJ2-3. Germline V lookup: CDR1 MNHEY, CDR2 SVGAGI. The CDR3 spans 13 residues.

V gene TRBV7-2 combines with J gene TRBJ2-2; without DNA, the TCRdb call of TRBD1 cannot be checked. The CDR3 is 18 residues long. Germline V gene data show CDR1 as SGHTA and CDR2 as FQGNSA. This CDR3 is CASSLDFGAGRNTGELFF.

The rearrangement uses TRBV24-1 and TRBJ1-2; TCRdb lists TRBD1, though no DNA is available to test this call. The germline CDR1 and CDR2 sequences are KGHDR and SFDVKD. This CDR3 has 15 amino acids. CDR3 sequence: CATSDDGTADYGYTF.

The chain joins TRBV7-7 to TRBJ2-3; checking the TCRdb D call of TRBD2 is not possible without DNA. This CDR3 is built from 14 residues. The germline V gene encodes CDR1 SSHAT and CDR2 FNYEAQ (reference sequence). The CDR3 region is CASSLATSSDTQYF. Full variable domain (rest looked up from reference TRBV7-7 and TRBJ2-3): GAGVSQSPRYKVTKRGQDVTLRCDPISSHATLYWYQQALGQGPEFLTYFNYEAQPDKSGLPSDRFSAERPEGSISTLTIQRTEQRDSAMYRCASSLATSSDTQYFGPGTRLTVL.

The chain employs TRBV20-1 and TRBJ2-7; TCRdb reports TRBD2, a call that lacks DNA to check it against. The germline V gene encodes CDR1 DFQATT and CDR2 SNEGSKA (reference sequence). The CDR3 covers 19 residues. This CDR3 reads CSARDAIVRETGTPYEQYF.

The J gene is TRBJ1-6, the V gene TRBV12-3 or TRBV12-4; TCRdb's D call of TRBD1 is untestable without DNA. There are 15 residues in the CDR3. The CDR3: CASSFRGQQDSPLHF.

V and J are TRBV6-5 and TRBJ1-4; TCRdb's D call, TRBD1, is unchecked because there is no DNA. Germline assignment: CDR1 MNHEY and CDR2 SVGAGI. The CDR3 loop spans 17 amino acids. The CDR3: CATREIAGTGVDEKLFF.

This chain connects TRBV2 to TRBJ1-1. The CDR3 extends over 12 amino acids. CDR1 SNHLY and CDR2 FYNNEI come from the germline V gene. The CDR3 is CGINWSLKGALF.